These T cell receptor beta chains were read from a single sample in a study of human T cells and chemical hapten exposure. TCRdb called the RACE reads again in MiXCR, with one record for every CDR3 protein. The sample records around 100,000 distinct CDR3 sequences, more than 9.5% being singletons. Sequencing was performed on whole blood, taken in connection with sensitization to the hapten diphenylcyclopropenone (DPC). The receptor set was obtained from a woman between 40 and 55 years old with alopecia areata. Some clones in this sample may be carry-over from other donors' samples. Both conserved end residues are part of each CDR3. The D gene is left open where the match is weak. For some rows the clone size is stated as once, few or many, or as a class when expanded; others skip it.

d_call clone_size j_call v_call cdr3_aa cdr3_nt
NA NA TRBJ2-7 TRBV28 CASTWNSQLYEQYF TGTGCCAGCACATGGAACAGTCAGCTCTACGAGCAGTACTTC
NA few TRBJ2-6 TRBV12-3/TRBV12-4 CASRPEGGSSGANVLTF TGTGCCAGCAGGCCAGAAGGCGGAAGCTCTGGGGCCAACGTCCTGACTTTC
NA NA TRBJ2-6 TRBV11-2 CASSYSRGANVLTF TGTGCCAGCAGCTATAGCAGGGGGGCCAACGTCCTGACTTTC
NA NA TRBJ1-4 TRBV4-2 CASGFGQVGEKLFF TGTGCCAGCGGTTTTGGGCAGGTGGGAGAAAAACTGTTTTTT
NA many TRBJ1-1 TRBV10-3 CAISGGSEAFF TGTGCCATCAGCGGGGGGTCTGAAGCTTTCTTT
TRBD2 few TRBJ2-1 TRBV20-1 CSASRLAGYNEQFF TGCAGTGCTAGTAGACTAGCGGGATACAATGAGCAGTTCTTC
TRBD1 few TRBJ2-7 TRBV25-1 CASSEPGTGEGYEQYF TGTGCCAGCAGTGAACCGGGGACAGGGGAGGGGTACGAGCAGTACTTC
NA many TRBJ1-1 TRBV29-1 CSVEGLPGAVFTEAFF TGCAGCGTTGAAGGGCTACCTGGGGCCGTCTTCACTGAAGCTTTCTTT
TRBD1 NA TRBJ2-5 TRBV28 CASSSRDRGPGETQYF TGTGCCAGCAGTTCACGGGACAGGGGGCCGGGGGAGACCCAGTACTTC
TRBD2 few TRBJ2-3 TRBV12-3/TRBV12-4 CASKASGRPTSTDTQYF TGTGCCAGCAAGGCTAGCGGGAGGCCCACTAGCACAGATACGCAGTATTTT
TRBD2 few TRBJ2-1 TRBV7-9 CASSPLGREGEQFF TGTGCCAGCAGCCCCCTGGGGCGGGAGGGTGAGCAGTTCTTC
NA NA TRBJ2-1 TRBV7-6 CASSLAAPYNEQFF TGTGCCAGCAGCTTAGCGGCCCCGTACAATGAGCAGTTCTTC
TRBD2 many TRBJ2-3 TRBV3-1 CASELAGESTDTQYF TGTGCCAGCGAACTAGCGGGGGAAAGCACAGATACGCAGTATTTT
NA many TRBJ2-7 TRBV29-1 CSVGGYEQYF TGCAGCGTTGGGGGGTACGAGCAGTACTTC
NA NA TRBJ2-3 TRBV27 CASSPTETDTQYF TGTGCCAGCAGTCCCACAGAGACAGATACGCAGTATTTT
NA many TRBJ2-5 TRBV7-2 CATRSAETQYF TGTGCCACCCGCTCAGCGGAAACCCAGTACTTC
TRBD1 NA TRBJ2-7 TRBV7-3 CASSLTTGTYEQYF TGTGCCAGCAGCTTAACGACAGGGACCTACGAGCAGTACTTC
TRBD2 many TRBJ2-2 TRBV9 CASTATSGYTGELFF TGTGCCAGCACCGCGACTAGCGGGTACACCGGGGAGCTGTTTTTT
NA NA TRBJ1-6 TRBV12-3/TRBV12-4 CASSLGGNNSPPHF TGTGCCAGCAGTTTAGGAGGGAATAATTCACCCCCCCACTTT
TRBD2 many TRBJ2-7 TRBV7-2 CASSLDGTSGSYEQYF TGTGCCAGCAGCTTAGATGGGACTAGCGGGAGTTACGAGCAGTACTTC
NA NA TRBJ1-6 TRBV5-1 CASSSDRATNSPLHF TGCGCCAGCAGCTCCGACCGGGCCACGAATTCACCCCTCCACTTT
NA once TRBJ2-4 TRBV28 CASRAGPHAVVQYF TGTGCCAGCAGGGCGGGACCACACGCAGTCGTTCAGTACTTC
TRBD1 few TRBJ1-1 TRBV29-1 CSVQFGQGNTEAFF TGCAGCGTTCAGTTCGGACAGGGCAACACTGAGGCTTTCTTT
NA NA TRBJ1-5 TRBV28 CASSSTNQPQHF TGTGCCAGCAGTTCTACAAATCAGCCCCAGCATTTT
TRBD1 many TRBJ1-1 TRBV28 CASSRPDRATEAFF TGTGCCAGCAGCCGACCGGACAGGGCCACTGAAGCTTTCTTT
TRBD1 NA TRBJ2-3 TRBV2 CASREDRGRSDTQYF TGTGCCAGCAGGGAGGACAGGGGGCGTTCGGATACGCAGTATTTT
NA few TRBJ1-2 TRBV6-2/TRBV6-3 CASSYLHSGRGYGYTF TGTGCCAGCAGTTACCTCCACTCCGGAAGGGGCTATGGCTACACCTTC
TRBD2 NA TRBJ2-1 TRBV5-5 CASSFGGGPNEQFF TGTGCCAGCAGCTTTGGGGGAGGGCCCAATGAGCAGTTCTTC
NA many TRBJ2-7 TRBV7-2 CASSLEGTNPYEQYF TGTGCCAGCAGTCTCGAGGGGACAAACCCCTACGAGCAGTACTTC
NA NA TRBJ2-5 TRBV7-6 CASSIMGPGPRETQYF TGTGCCAGCAGCATTATGGGGCCTGGGCCCCGGGAGACCCAGTACTTC
NA many TRBJ2-7 TRBV6-5 CASSYSRGTYEQYF TGTGCCAGCAGTTACTCGAGGGGCACCTACGAGCAGTACTTC
NA NA TRBJ2-7 TRBV7-6 CASSLPGSSYEQYF TGTGCCAGCAGCTTACCGGGGAGCTCCTACGAGCAGTACTTC
NA NA TRBJ1-6 TRBV6-1 CASISVGIPLHF TGTGCCAGCATTTCCGTGGGGATACCCCTCCACTTT
NA few TRBJ2-7 TRBV20-1 CSARILRGFDEQYF TGCAGTGCTAGGATCCTCCGGGGGTTTGACGAGCAGTACTTC
NA few TRBJ2-7 TRBV24-1 CATSDFVSTDEQYEQYF TGTGCCACCAGTGATTTCGTCTCGACAGATGAACAATACGAGCAGTACTTC
TRBD2 few TRBJ2-4 TRBV20-1 CSASGGGRGNIQYF TGCAGTGCTAGTGGGGGGGGACGAGGAAACATTCAGTACTTC
TRBD2 many TRBJ2-3 TRBV3-1 CASSQTRTSADTQYF TGTGCCAGCAGCCAGACGAGGACTAGTGCAGATACGCAGTATTTT
NA NA TRBJ1-2 TRBV7-2 CASSSRRDGYTF TGTGCCAGCAGCTCCCGACGAGACGGCTACACCTTC
TRBD1 many TRBJ2-2 TRBV9 CASSPYPGQGAGELFF TGTGCCAGCAGCCCTTACCCGGGACAGGGGGCCGGGGAGCTGTTTTTT
NA many TRBJ1-5 TRBV10-3 CAISSQIKEPQHF TGTGCCATCAGCTCCCAAATAAAGGAGCCCCAGCATTTT
TRBD2 many TRBJ2-7 TRBV6-6 CASSTPGGAYEQYF TGTGCCAGCAGTACTCCGGGAGGGGCCTACGAGCAGTACTTC
TRBD2 many TRBJ2-1 TRBV6-1 CASTGGTSGSNEQFF TGTGCCAGCACGGGGGGGACTAGCGGGAGTAATGAGCAGTTCTTC
NA many TRBJ1-1 TRBV9 CASSAEPGLTPNTEAFF TGTGCCAGCAGCGCCGAACCGGGACTCACACCGAACACTGAAGCTTTCTTT
TRBD1 NA TRBJ2-1 TRBV5-4 CASSQTRDRAGNEQFF TGTGCCAGCAGCCAAACCCGGGACAGGGCGGGCAATGAGCAGTTCTTC
TRBD1 NA TRBJ1-4 TRBV28 CASSIASGGEKLFF TGTGCCAGCAGTATCGCGTCAGGGGGTGAAAAACTGTTTTTT
TRBD2 many TRBJ2-2 TRBV19 CASRLAGGSANTGELFF TGTGCCAGCAGACTAGCGGGAGGGTCCGCGAACACCGGGGAGCTGTTTTTT
NA NA TRBJ1-1 TRBV27 CASSSVLNTEAFF TGTGCCAGCAGTTCAGTTTTGAACACTGAAGCTTTCTTT
NA few TRBJ2-7 TRBV20-1 CSHPGDGGSYEQYF TGCAGTCATCCTGGGGATGGGGGTTCCTACGAGCAGTACTTC
NA many TRBJ2-7 TRBV4-2 CASSPPGGMQYF TGTGCCAGCAGCCCACCGGGCGGAATGCAGTACTTC
TRBD1 NA TRBJ2-3 TRBV29-1 CSVARDRATDTQYF TGCAGCGTTGCCCGGGACAGGGCGACAGATACGCAGTATTTT
TRBD2 many TRBJ2-7 TRBV5-1 CASSLGLAGSYEQYF TGCGCCAGCAGCTTGGGACTAGCGGGGTCCTACGAGCAGTACTTC
NA many TRBJ1-2 TRBV29-1 CSGQQGYGYTF TGCAGCGGTCAACAGGGATATGGCTACACCTTC